This T cell receptor beta chain was documented in a study of neurological immune-mediated disorders. This clonotype has a count of ten or more. Each CDR3 protein gets one entry after TCRdb re-called the 5' RACE reads with MiXCR. This sample has roughly 30,000 distinct CDR3 sequences; about 12% occur once, and the top ten carry about 5.6%. The CDR3 has 14 residues. Trimming removed 1 base from V and 1 base from J, with 7 bases in between. Germline V gene sequence: CDR1 LGHDT, CDR2 YNNKEL (reference sequence). Healthy controls comprised blood bank volunteers in Maryland, USA. Sequencing was carried out using PBMCs. This sequence originates from a woman aged 60-75 years in good health. The chain uses TRBV3-1 and TRBJ1-1, with no clear D. The CDR3 nucleotides read TGTGCCAGCAGCCAAGGGACCGCGAACACTGAAGCTTTCTTT. It yields the protein CASSQGTANTEAFF.